These 14 T cell receptor beta chains were sequenced from one sample in a study of blood T cell repertoires in COVID-19. The assay was immunoSEQ multiplex PCR, and TCRdb's table has in-frame clones only and misses some. The sample has 65,000 to 100,000 clones; 84% are singletons. Sequencing used peripheral blood. The receptors were sampled from a human donor in a cohort sampled during active COVID-19.

The chain joins TRBV20-1 to TRBJ2-7; a weak D match, TRBD1 (6 bases). Germline CDR1 is DFQATT and CDR2 is SNEGSKA (reference sequence). V was shortened by 3 bases and J by 4 bases, with 28 bases between the two germline ends. The CDR3 is made up of 18 amino acids. The CDR3 reads CSASFPPPFTGKGYEQYF. The CDR3 DNA sequence: TGCAGTGCTAGTTTCCCCCCCCCTTTCACAGGGAAAGGGTACGAGCAGTACTTC.

The V gene is TRBV18, the J gene TRBJ2-5, with D perhaps TRBD2 (5 bases). There are 13 residues in the CDR3. From germline, CDR1 is KGHSH and CDR2 LQKENI. Trimming took 3 bases from V and 4 from J, leaving 9 bases between them. The CDR3 here is CASSPASRETQYF. Written as DNA, the CDR3 is TGTGCCAGCTCACCGGCTAGCAGAGAGACCCAGTACTTC.

J is TRBJ1-4 and V is TRBV5-1, with 9 positions matching TRBD1. Germline CDR1 is SGHRS and CDR2 is YFSETQ. CDR3 length: 15 residues. The ends lost 4 bases at V and 7 bases at J; junction bases unmatched: 8. As DNA, the CDR3 is TGCGCCAGCAGCCCCGGGACAGGGAGGGGTGAAAAACTGTTTTTT. It codes for CASSPGTGRGEKLFF.

This chain uses TRBV6-1 with TRBJ2-1; the D is unclear. CDR1 is MNHNS and CDR2 is SASEGT in the germline V gene. Trimming removed 1 base from V and 11 bases from J, with 12 bases in between. CDR3 size: 13 residues. CDR3 residues: CASSEGRGGQQFF. The CDR3 bases are TGTGCCAGCAGTGAAGGTCGCGGCGGTCAGCAGTTCTTC.

V gene TRBV19 combines with J gene TRBJ2-7, with a possible D match to TRBD1 (6 bases). Deletions cut 5 bases from V and 2 bases from J, with 16 bases between. Germline V CDR1 and CDR2: LNHDA, SQIVND (reference sequence). The CDR3 is 15 amino acids. CDR3 sequence: CASSPGAGITYEQYF. The CDR3, as DNA: TGTGCCAGTAGTCCAGGGGCAGGAATCACCTACGAGCAGTACTTC.

V usage is TRBV28 and J usage is TRBJ2-7, with a possible D match to TRBD2 (7 bases). The CDR3 is 18 residues long. Germline V CDR1 and CDR2: MDHEN, SYDVKM. V lost 2 bases and J 7 bases, leaving 27 bases between the germline ends. In DNA form, the CDR3 reads TGTGCCAGCAGTTTAGGCGGCTGGGGGGGCGCTTTTCGTCGGGAGCAGTACTTC. Protein: CASSLGGWGGAFRREQYF.

This clone was seen only once. V and J are TRBV10-3 and TRBJ2-7; TRBD2 matches at 9 bases. With 5 bases clipped from V and 3 bases from J, the junction kept 8 bases outside the gene matches. Looked up from germline, CDR1 is ENHRY and CDR2 is SYGVKD. CDR3 length equals 15 residues. CDR3 sequence: CAISRTVSGGYEQYF. CDR3 bases: TGTGCCATCAGTCGGACTGTTAGCGGGGGCTACGAGCAGTACTTC.

V usage is TRBV6-5 and J usage is TRBJ1-4; 7 bases are shared with TRBD1. With V trimmed by 7 bases and J by 5 bases, 7 bases remained unmatched. Per germline, CDR1 MNHEY and CDR2 SVGAGI. CDR3 length: 14 amino acids. CDR3 protein: CASTPTGLNEKLFF. The DNA for the CDR3 is TGTGCCAGCACCCCGACAGGGCTAAATGAAAAACTGTTTTTT.

As to this clone: In the same sample, other DNA sequences code for this CDR3. The chain has TRBV11-3 and TRBJ2-3, with a tentative D call TRBD1 (5 bases). The germline CDR1 and CDR2 sequences are SGHNT and YENEEA. V lost 1 base to trimming and J lost 2 bases, with 7 bases between them. The length of the CDR3 is 14 residues. This CDR3 reads CASSLGGTTDTQYF. The CDR3 coding sequence is TGTGCCAGCAGCTTAGGGGGCACCACAGATACGCAGTATTTT.

The chain carries TRBV28 and TRBJ1-1; tentatively, D is TRBD1 (6 bases). Germline V gene sequence: CDR1 MDHEN, CDR2 SYDVKM. The V and J ends lost 3 bases and 2 bases respectively, with 13 bases between them. The CDR3 contains 15 residues. This CDR3 reads CASSLAGQINTEAFF. In DNA form, the CDR3 reads TGTGCCAGCAGTTTGGCCGGACAGATAAACACTGAAGCTTTCTTT.

This chain joins TRBV4-1 and TRBJ2-3, with no clear D. The CDR3 is made up of 14 amino acids. Trimming left V 0 bases short and J 6 bases short, with 10 bases between. CDR1 MGHRA and CDR2 YSYEKL come from the germline V gene. As DNA, the CDR3 is TGCGCCAGCAGCCAAGATCCCCCTTCCGATACGCAGTATTTT. Amino acid sequence: CASSQDPPSDTQYF.

The chain links TRBV7-2 to TRBJ2-1; TRBD2 is a possible D gene (5 bases). The CDR3 covers 15 residues. Germline values: CDR1 SGHTA, CDR2 FQGNSA. V dropped 6 bases and J dropped 9 bases, with 21 bases sitting between them. DNA of the CDR3: TGTGCCAGCAGGCTAAACCCGGGATCCGAGGGTGAGCAGTTCTTC. Translated: CASRLNPGSEGEQFF.

V and J are TRBV6-5 and TRBJ1-1; 8 bases align to TRBD1. The ends lost 9 bases at V and 4 bases at J; junction bases unmatched: 7. The CDR3 runs 13 residues. The V gene's germline CDR1 is MNHEY and CDR2 SVGAGI. The CDR3 loop is CASKQGVFTEAFF. For the CDR3, the DNA is TGTGCCAGTAAACAGGGGGTTTTCACTGAAGCTTTCTTT.

The CDR3 loop reads CASSPQITGNQPQHF. Here the CDR3 DNA reads TGTGCCAGCAGTCCGCAAATTACAGGGAATCAGCCCCAGCATTTT. The chain uses TRBV28 and TRBJ1-5, with D perhaps matching TRBD1 (6 bases). CDR1 is MDHEN, CDR2 SYDVKM, per germline. The CDR3 loop spans 15 amino acids. Trimming removed 5 bases at V and 4 bases at J, with 15 bases between.